The source of this TCR beta chain is a study of T cells in Graves' hyperthyroidism and ophthalmopathy. The overall study: Peripheral blood specimens were obtained at initial diagnosis, prior to any treatment.

Study-wide results and limits: Most clonotypes expanded in thyroid above 0.001 were likewise present in blood.

RNA transcripts provided the source from which TCR beta CDR3 regions were amplified. The TCR CDR3 was amplified in a first-round RT-PCR using the HTBI primer set. From the multiplex PCR reads, TCRdb called clonotypes with MiXCR, one entry per CDR3 protein. The sample shows more than 300,000 distinct CDR3 sequences, about 14% of them seen only once. Germline V gives CDR1 GTSNPN, CDR2 SVGIG (reference sequence). The CDR3 has 12 amino acids. Trimming pared 3 bases from V and 4 bases from J, leaving 9 bases between. With respect to this clonotype: Its target is not known. Here the CDR3 omits its conserved ending phenylalanine or tryptophan, so a read error is the likely source.

Patients counted as stable if ophthalmopathy did not develop within 18 months. Aged 18 to 65, the patients had hyperthyroidism that was newly diagnosed and had lasted under 2 months. Sequencing was carried out using blood. The sequence derives from a woman in her twenties or thirties with Graves' hyperthyroidism. The chain has TRBV30 and TRBJ1-2, with D unresolved. The CDR3 sequence: CAWRRPPYGYTL. The CDR3 bases are TGTGCCTGGAGACGGCCGCCCTATGGCTACACCTTG.